This T cell receptor (beta chain) was recorded in a study of blood T cell repertoires in COVID-19. Turning to the study itself: Both acute and convalescent COVID-19 samples were obtained from the United States, Italy and Spain.

Assay: immunoSEQ multiplex PCR; the TCRdb copy retains only in-frame clones and omits some. This sample has a few hundred thousand clones, with around 87% found just once. This TCR came from a woman in her 30s who had recovered from COVID-19. The sample taken for sequencing was peripheral blood.

The CDR3 coding sequence is TGCGCCAGCTTACCCAGGGTTGGGGCCTCCTATGGCTACACCTTC. Amino acids: CASLPRVGASYGYTF. The genes are TRBV5-1 and TRBJ1-2, with D possibly being TRBD1 (5 bases). Germline V gene data show CDR1 as SGHRS and CDR2 as YFSETQ. Trimming cost V 7 bases and J 4 bases, with 20 bases left between them. The CDR3 extends over 15 amino acids. Based on the CDR3 plus reference TRBV5-1 and TRBJ1-2, the full variable domain is KAGVTQTPRYLIKTRGQQVTLSCSPISGHRSVSWYQQTPGQGLQFLFEYFSETQRNKGNFPGRFSGRQFSNSRSEMNVSTLELGDSALYLCASLPRVGASYGYTFGSGTRLTVV.